This is a list of T cell receptor beta chains from one sample in a study of T cell changes during pregnancy in multiple sclerosis. Sequencing was performed with immunoSEQ multiplex PCR; in TCRdb, only in-frame clones are kept and a portion is missing. The table includes fewer than 110,000 clones, under 95% detected once. This material consisted of peripheral blood, taken in the third trimester of pregnancy. The receptors shown here come from a female donor in good health, enrolled as a control in a pregnancy study. CDR3s include the opening cysteine and the closing phenylalanine or tryptophan. The D gene is left open where the match is weak. Clone size is not always given. Where it is, it says once, few, many or a class for expanded clones.

D	V	J	size	DNA	CDR3
TRBD1	TRBV7-2	TRBJ1-2	-	TGTGCCAGCAGCCCTCGACAGGGGCAGGATGGCTACACCTTC	CASSPRQGQDGYTF
-	TRBV7-9	TRBJ2-7	-	TGTGCCAGCAGTTACCCGTTGGAGTCCTACGAGCAGTACTTC	CASSYPLESYEQYF
-	TRBV7-9	TRBJ2-1	few	TGTGCCAGCAGCCCCGGCAGGCGCACCTACAATGAGCAGTTCTTC	CASSPGRRTYNEQFF
-	TRBV12-5	TRBJ1-3	once	TGTGCTAGTGGTTTGTCCCAGGGGTACGCTGGAAACACCATATATTTT	CASGLSQGYAGNTIYF
-	TRBV20-1	TRBJ2-1	-	TGCAGTGCTACGAACAGGAATGAGCAGTTCTTC	CSATNRNEQFF
-	TRBV11-2	TRBJ1-1	-	TGTGCCAGCAGCTCACCGACCCGGCGGGGTGCTGAAGCTTTCTTT	CASSSPTRRGAEAFF
-	TRBV4-3	TRBJ2-1	-	TGCGCCAGCAGCCAAGAGGCTTCAGGGCTCCTTTACAATGAGCAGTTCTTC	CASSQEASGLLYNEQFF
-	TRBV18	TRBJ1-2	-	TGTGCCAGCTCACCCCCTACGATCGACAGGTTGGGTGGCTACACCTTC	CASSPPTIDRLGGYTF
-	TRBV6-5	TRBJ1-1	-	TGTGCCACCCAAAGGGGGGGTAACACTGAAGCTTTCTTT	CATQRGGNTEAFF
TRBD1	TRBV7-2	TRBJ1-1	few	TGTGCCAGCAGCTGGACAGGGGACGCTGAAGCTTTCTTT	CASSWTGDAEAFF
TRBD1	TRBV9	TRBJ2-3	-	TGTGCCAGCAGCGATGTACAGGGGGCAAGCACAGATACGCAGTATTTT	CASSDVQGASTDTQYF
-	TRBV7-9	TRBJ2-1	-	TGTGCCAGCAGCTTAGTAGGCGAGGGGGACAATGAGCAGTTCTTC	CASSLVGEGDNEQFF
TRBD2	TRBV27	TRBJ2-3	-	TGTGCCAGCGCTGGCGGGAGCTACACAGATACGCAGTATTTT	CASAGGSYTDTQYF
TRBD2	TRBV4-2	TRBJ2-1	-	TGTGCCAGCAGCCCCCGGATAGCGGGGGTTTCCTACAATGAGCAGTTCTTC	CASSPRIAGVSYNEQFF
TRBD2	TRBV14	TRBJ2-3	-	TGTGCCAGCAGCCAAGAGCGGGGGACCCGCACAGATACGCAGTATTTT	CASSQERGTRTDTQYF
-	TRBV7-2	TRBJ2-7	-	TGTGCCAGCAGCCCCGACGGGAACTCCTACGAGCAGTACTTC	CASSPDGNSYEQYF
TRBD2	TRBV7-6	TRBJ2-3	-	TGTGCCAGCAGTCAGACTCTAGCGGGGGGGCCAGATACGCAGTATTTT	CASSQTLAGGPDTQYF
-	TRBV6-6	TRBJ2-7	-	TGTGCCAGCAACCGAGACAGCACCTACGAGCAGTACTTC	CASNRDSTYEQYF
TRBD1	TRBV30	TRBJ2-7	once	TGTGCCTGGACATCCGGGACAGGGATACACGAGCAGTACTTC	CAWTSGTGIHEQYF
-	TRBV19	TRBJ1-4	-	TGTGCCAGTAGTAACCCCGGGTCTAATGAAAAACTGTTTTTT	CASSNPGSNEKLFF
-	TRBV7-9	TRBJ1-2	-	TGTGCCAGCAGCCCGCCCCTGGTAGTAAGTGGCTACACCTTC	CASSPPLVVSGYTF
-	TRBV7-8	TRBJ1-2	-	TGTGCCACCGTGGAGGGCGGGTATGGCTACACCTTC	CATVEGGYGYTF
-	TRBV19	TRBJ1-2	few	TGTGCCAGTAGTCCCGACAGAAGCCTTTTCTATGGCTACACCTTC	CASSPDRSLFYGYTF
-	TRBV2	TRBJ2-5	-	TGTGCCAGCAGCGCGGGACTCCAAGAGACCCAGTACTTC	CASSAGLQETQYF
TRBD1	TRBV18	TRBJ1-1	-	TGTGCCAGCTCACCGGGACAGGGGGCGTCTGAAGCTTTCTTT	CASSPGQGASEAFF
TRBD1	TRBV4-3	TRBJ2-3	once	TGCGCCAGCAGCCAAGAACCGGGACAGGGGGCAGATACGCAGTATTTT	CASSQEPGQGADTQYF
-	TRBV5-4	TRBJ2-6	-	TGTGCCAGCAGCTTGGGACAGTACTCTGGGGCCAACGTCCTGACTTTC	CASSLGQYSGANVLTF
-	TRBV29-1	TRBJ2-7	-	TGCAGCGCTGACCTCCAGGGAAACGAGCAGTACTTC	CSADLQGNEQYF
-	TRBV9	TRBJ2-1	-	TGTGCCAGCAGCGTTCACCAGGGCAGGAGCTCCTACAATGAGCAGTTCTTC	CASSVHQGRSSYNEQFF
TRBD2	TRBV18	TRBJ2-3	-	TGTGCCAGCTTACCTCCCGGTAGCGGGGGGGCCGATACGCAGTATTTT	CASLPPGSGGADTQYF
-	TRBV7-7	TRBJ2-2	once	TGTGCTAGCAGCGAAAGACAGAGAGCGAACACCGGGGAGCTGTTTTTT	CASSERQRANTGELFF
TRBD1	TRBV2	TRBJ1-2	-	TGTGCCACCTTAACCGGGACAGGGAACTATGGCTACACCTTC	CATLTGTGNYGYTF